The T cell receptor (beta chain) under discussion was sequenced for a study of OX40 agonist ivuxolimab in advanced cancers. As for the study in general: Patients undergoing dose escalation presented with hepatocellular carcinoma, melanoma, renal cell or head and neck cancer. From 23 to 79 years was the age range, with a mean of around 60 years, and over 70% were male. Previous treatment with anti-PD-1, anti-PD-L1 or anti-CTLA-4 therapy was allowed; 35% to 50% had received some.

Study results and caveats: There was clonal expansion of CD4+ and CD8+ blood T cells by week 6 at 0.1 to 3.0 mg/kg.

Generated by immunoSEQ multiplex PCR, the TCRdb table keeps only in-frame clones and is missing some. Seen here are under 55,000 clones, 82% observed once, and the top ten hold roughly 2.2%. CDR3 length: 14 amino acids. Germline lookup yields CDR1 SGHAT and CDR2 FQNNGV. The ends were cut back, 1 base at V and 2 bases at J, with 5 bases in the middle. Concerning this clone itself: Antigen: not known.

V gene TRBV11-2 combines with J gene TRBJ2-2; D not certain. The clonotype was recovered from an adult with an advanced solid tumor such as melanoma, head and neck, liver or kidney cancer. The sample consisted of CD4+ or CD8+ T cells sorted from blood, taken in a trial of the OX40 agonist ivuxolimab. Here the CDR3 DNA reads TGTGCCAGCAGCTTAGGGGTCAACACCGGGGAGCTGTTTTTT. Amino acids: CASSLGVNTGELFF.